This T cell receptor beta chain was documented in a study of blood T cell repertoires in COVID-19. Study-level background: Acute and convalescent COVID-19 samples came from the United States, Italy and Spain.

The table came from immunoSEQ multiplex PCR; TCRdb's copy has only in-frame clones and leaves some out. Among roughly 670,000 clones, more than 80% were seen once, and the ten largest hold over 0.2%. This CDR3 region has 14 residues. Germline assignment: CDR1 MNHNY and CDR2 SVGAGI (reference sequence). Trimming shortened V by 7 bases and J by 1 base, and 13 bases separated the two germline ends. The V and J genes are TRBV6-6 and TRBJ1-1, with TRBD1 as a possible D gene (5 bases). The clonotype comes from a woman under 30 with acute or convalescent COVID-19. Sequencing input: peripheral blood. CDR3 residues: CASTLGQGNTEAFF. Written as DNA, the CDR3 is TGTGCCAGCACCTTAGGGCAGGGGAACACTGAAGCTTTCTTT.